The following is a T cell receptor (beta chain) sequence with its context. Its antigen remains unknown. The sample is drawn from a study of cytomegalovirus exposure and HLA in healthy donors. PCR employed 60 Vbeta and 13 Jbeta primers. The assay was immunoSEQ multiplex PCR, and TCRdb's table has in-frame clones only and misses some. The sample has about 160,000 clones; nearly 80% are singletons. Donors showed nominal health when sampled, although they likely had unrecorded immune exposures. V lost 2 bases to trimming and J lost 1 base, with 12 bases between them. Germline V gene lookup returns CDR1 SNHLY and CDR2 FYNNEI. The CDR3 contains 17 residues. General observations from the study: The authors later linked a missense DCLRE1C variant to TCR beta V- and J-gene trimming. What TCR beta sequences reportedly achieved was accurate prediction of HLA-A and HLA-B alleles in most subjects.

The V gene is TRBV2, the J gene TRBJ2-6; D possibly corresponds to TRBD1 (5 bases). Sequencing was done on a sample of PBMCs. This TCR was recovered from a man between 18 and 29 years old in good health and CMV-seropositive. For the CDR3, the DNA is TGTGCCAGCAGTGAAAAGGGGCCGGAGTCTGGGGCCAACGTCCTGACTTTC. It yields the protein CASSEKGPESGANVLTF.